The 22 T cell receptor beta chains below were found in one sample sequenced in a study of PD-1 blockade in classical Hodgkin lymphoma. The table came from immunoSEQ multiplex PCR; TCRdb's copy has only in-frame clones and leaves some out. The data show 21,000 or so clones, around 85% seen once. Time point defined: cycle 4 day 1 (C4D1), after five to seven weeks of nivolumab. Every single patient, without exception, relapsed after autologous stem cell transplantation, and brentuximab vedotin exposure varied. Specimen: peripheral blood mononuclear cells (PBMCs), collected before the fourth cycle of nivolumab. The receptors here all came from a human donor with classical Hodgkin lymphoma.

The chain is built from TRBV25-1 and TRBJ1-2; D uncertain. V lost 5 bases, J lost 7 bases, and 20 bases lay in between. Germline CDR1 reads MGHDK; CDR2 reads SYGVNS. CDR3 size: 15 residues. The CDR3 region has the DNA TGTGCCAGCAGTAACCCCCACTCCTTTCGTGGTGGCTACACCTTC. Translating gives CASSNPHSFRGGYTF.

The genes are TRBV30 and TRBJ2-7; 7 bases align to TRBD2. The J segment lost 0 bases and the V segment lost 5 bases, leaving 7 bases of the junction unmatched. CDR3 length: 14 residues. CDR1 is GTSNPN, CDR2 SVGIG, per germline (reference sequence). The CDR3 sequence: CAWGRDYYSYEQYF. CDR3 coding DNA: TGTGCCTGGGGCCGGGACTACTACTCCTACGAGCAGTACTTC. Variable domain in full (rest from reference TRBV30 and TRBJ2-7): SQTIHQWPATLVQPVGSPLSLECTVEGTSNPNLYWYRQAAGRGLQLLFYSVGIGQISSEVPQNLSASRPQDRQFILSSKKLLLSDSGFYLCAWGRDYYSYEQYFGPGTRLTVT.

The rearrangement links TRBV19 to TRBJ1-2; tentative D call: TRBD1 (5 bases). CDR1 and CDR2 (germline): LNHDA, SQIVND (reference sequence). Trimming removed 6 bases at V and 6 bases at J, with 23 bases between. The CDR3 covers 16 residues. In DNA form, the CDR3 reads TGTGCCAGTAGAAGCTCGTTGAGGGCCAGGGACCATGGCTACACCTTC. Translation: CASRSSLRARDHGYTF.

The J gene is TRBJ1-1, the V gene TRBV19; no definite D call. The CDR3 has 14 residues. The germline CDR1 and CDR2 sequences are LNHDA and SQIVND (reference sequence). V lost 1 base and J 6 bases, leaving 12 bases between the germline ends. CDR3 in DNA: TGTGCCAGTAGTATAGCGGAGGGAATAGCTGAAGCTTTCTTT. Its protein product is CASSIAEGIAEAFF.

The chain joins TRBV5-6 to TRBJ2-5; no clear D gene. The germline V gene encodes CDR1 SGHDT and CDR2 YYEEEE. Trimming shortened V by 2 bases and J by 4 bases, and 6 bases separated the two germline ends. The CDR3 is 12 amino acids. The CDR3 sequence: CASSLVGETQYF. CDR3 nucleotides: TGTGCCAGCAGCTTAGTGGGAGAGACCCAGTACTTC.

J is TRBJ1-2 and V is TRBV29-1; no reliable D call. Trimming cost V 4 bases and J 4 bases, with 7 bases left between them. The CDR3 has 11 residues. Germline loops: CDR1 SQVTM, CDR2 ANQGSEA. In nucleotides, the CDR3 is TGCAGCGTTGTCTTCGGCTATGGCTACACCTTC. Its translation: CSVVFGYGYTF.

The chain joins TRBV7-7 to TRBJ2-3, with TRBD1 matching over 7 bases. From germline, CDR1 is SSHAT and CDR2 FNYEAQ (reference sequence). V trimming: 4 bases; J trimming: 2 bases; junction bases outside the gene matches: 3. The CDR3 covers 14 residues. The CDR3 nucleotides are TGTGCCAGCAGCTGGGGGACAGTCACAGATACGCAGTATTTT. It codes for CASSWGTVTDTQYF.

A single count supports this clone. This sequence joins TRBV21-1 and TRBJ2-5; the table's D gene call, TRBD2, was not cross checked with the DNA. TRBV21-1 is assigned pseudogene status. The CDR3 has 17 amino acids. CDR3 bases: TGTGCCAGCAGCAAAGGAGGCGGGCAGCTCGCCCAAGAGACCCAGTACTTC. Protein product: CASSKGGGQLAQETQYF.

The V call is TRBV6-6, the J call TRBJ1-3, with a possible D match to TRBD1 (5 bases). This CDR3 has 13 amino acids. Looked up from germline, CDR1 is MNHNY and CDR2 is SVGAGI (reference sequence). V lost 7 bases and J 0 bases, leaving 7 bases between the germline ends. The CDR3 region is CASKGNSGNTIYF. The CDR3 bases are TGTGCCAGCAAGGGGAACTCTGGAAACACCATATATTTT.

The chain is built from TRBV19 and TRBJ1-5; TRBD1 matches at 7 bases. The germline V gene encodes CDR1 LNHDA and CDR2 SQIVND (reference sequence). This CDR3 contains 16 residues. Unmatched junction bases numbered 9, after V lost 3 bases and J lost 4 bases. The CDR3 DNA is TGTGCCAGTAGTATTGGAGAGGGGGCAGGAAATCAGCCCCAGCATTTT. It encodes CASSIGEGAGNQPQHF. The full variable domain, rest sourced from reference TRBV19 and TRBJ1-5, is DGGITQSPKYLFRKEGQNVTLSCEQNLNHDAMYWYRQDPGQGLRLIYYSQIVNDFQKGDIAEGYSVSREKKESFPLTVTSAQKNPTAFYLCASSIGEGAGNQPQHFGDGTRLSIL.

The chain joins TRBV5-1 to TRBJ2-3; D may be TRBD1 (5 bases). CDR3 length: 15 amino acids. CDR1 and CDR2 (germline): SGHRS, YFSETQ. The V and J ends lost 1 base and 4 bases respectively, with 13 bases between them. The CDR3 DNA reads TGCGCCAGCAGCTTGCTAGGCTCAGGGCCAGATACGCAGTATTTT. Translating it yields CASSLLGSGPDTQYF.

This clone was counted between two and nine times. The chain carries TRBV10-3 and TRBJ1-6, with D possibly matching TRBD1 (6 bases). This CDR3 is 13 amino acids long. Germline lookup yields CDR1 ENHRY and CDR2 SYGVKD. V was pared by 8 bases and J by 7 bases, with 12 bases between. CDR3 in DNA: TGTGCCATCGATCCGACAGGCAATTCACCCCTCCACTTT. This gives the protein CAIDPTGNSPLHF.

This clone was detected only a few times. The identical CDR3 is also encoded by other nucleotide sequences in the sample. This rearrangement joins TRBV4-2 to TRBJ1-5; the D is unclear. Looked up from germline, CDR1 is LGHNA and CDR2 is YNFKEQ. This CDR3 region has 16 residues. V gave up 0 bases and J gave up 3 bases, with 12 bases separating them. The CDR3 here is CASSQDGRRYNQPQHF. The CDR3 DNA follows: TGTGCCAGCAGCCAAGATGGGAGGAGATACAATCAGCCCCAGCATTTT.

The chain combines TRBV27 with TRBJ1-4, with D possibly matching TRBD1 (6 bases). The CDR3 has 17 residues. Germline V lookup: CDR1 MNHEY, CDR2 SMNVEV (reference sequence). The V end lost 1 base, the J end lost 8 bases, and 20 bases lay between the germline ends. The CDR3, as DNA: TGTGCCAGCAGTTTATTCCCCGTGGGGGGCGCGAGAGAAAAACTGTTTTTT. It specifies CASSLFPVGGAREKLFF.

The chain carries TRBV12-5 and TRBJ1-1, with a tentative D call TRBD1 (5 bases). V lost 4 bases to trimming and J lost 3 bases, with 18 bases between them. This CDR3 comprises 16 residues. Germline-derived CDR1 and CDR2 are LGHNT and FRNRAP. CDR3 loop: CASGSHVWGDDTEAFF. CDR3 nucleotides: TGTGCTAGTGGTTCCCATGTATGGGGGGACGACACTGAAGCTTTCTTT.

The chain couples TRBV19 to TRBJ2-1; D is ambiguous. Trimming removed 5 bases at V and 3 bases at J, with 14 bases between. CDR1 LNHDA and CDR2 SQIVND come from the germline V gene (reference sequence). This CDR3 has 15 amino acids. CDR3 residues: CASSLERLYYNEQFF. The CDR3 DNA is TGTGCCAGTAGTCTGGAGAGGTTATACTACAATGAGCAGTTCTTC.

CDR3 nucleotides: TGTGCCAGCAGGCCCCCGTCGTACCAAGAGACCCAGTACTTC. This gives the protein CASRPPSYQETQYF. This chain joins TRBV28 and TRBJ2-5; no clear D gene. The CDR3 is made up of 14 amino acids. The V end lost 6 bases, the J end lost 0 bases, and 11 bases lay between the germline ends. Per germline, CDR1 MDHEN and CDR2 SYDVKM.

The chain couples TRBV19 to TRBJ2-7, with TRBD1 matching over 9 bases. CDR1 LNHDA and CDR2 SQIVND come from the germline V gene (reference sequence). Trimming removed 5 bases from V and 4 bases from J; junction bases left unmatched: 9. The CDR3 totals 15 residues. CDR3 sequence: CASSSSGQGQYEQYF. The CDR3 DNA follows: TGTGCCAGTAGTTCTTCGGGACAGGGCCAGTACGAGCAGTACTTC.

This CDR3 is CASSPDGVRTGELFF. In nucleotides, the CDR3 is TGTGCCAGCAGCCCCGACGGGGTGCGGACCGGGGAGCTGTTTTTT. The rearrangement joins TRBV7-2 to TRBJ2-2, with a weak D call TRBD2 (5 bases). CDR1 is SGHTA, CDR2 FQGNSA, per germline. V dropped 5 bases and J dropped 5 bases, with 15 bases sitting between them. The CDR3 spans 15 residues.

The chain is built from TRBV18 and TRBJ1-3; 8 positions match TRBD1. The germline V gene has CDR1 KGHSH and CDR2 LQKENI. CDR3 size: 16 residues. Trimming removed 4 bases from V and 2 bases from J; junction bases left unmatched: 7. CDR3 sequence reads: CASSLRTGNTGNTIYF. The CDR3 coding sequence is TGTGCCAGCTCACTCCGGACAGGGAACACTGGAAACACCATATATTTT. Combining the CDR3 with reference TRBV18 and TRBJ1-3 gives the whole variable domain NAGVMQNPRHLVRRRGQEARLRCSPMKGHSHVYWYRQLPEEGLKFMVYLQKENIIDESGMPKERFSAEFPKEGPSILRIQQVVRGDSAAYFCASSLRTGNTGNTIYFGEGSWLTVV.

This clone turned up a few times. This chain joins TRBV27 and TRBJ1-6; D remains unclear. CDR1 and CDR2 from the germline V gene are MNHEY and SMNVEV (reference sequence). The ends were cut back, 0 bases at V and 10 bases at J, with 7 bases in the middle. This CDR3 is built from 13 residues. CDR3 sequence reads: CASSLSLGSPLHF. CDR3 DNA sequence: TGTGCCAGCAGTTTATCCTTGGGCTCACCCCTCCACTTT.

The chain joins TRBV15 to TRBJ2-5, with D possibly matching TRBD2 (7 bases). V gave up 1 base and J gave up 5 bases, with 11 bases separating them. The CDR3 loop spans 14 amino acids. The germline gives CDR1 LNHNV, CDR2 YYDKDF (reference sequence). In nucleotides, the CDR3 is TGTGCCACCAGCAGAGGGGGGGGCAGGGAGACCCAGTACTTC. This translates into CATSRGGGRETQYF.